Sequencing of this T cell receptor (beta chain) was carried out in a study of blood T cell repertoires in COVID-19. On the study more broadly: Italy, Spain and the United States were the sources of the convalescent and acute COVID-19 samples. T cells, B-cell-depleted T cells, or PBMCs supplied cDNA or gDNA.

Seattle researchers signed up patients amid active infection and tracked them longitudinally. Per the authors' pipeline: Amplification of reference gene primers provided the estimated nucleated cell counts. Assay used: immunoSEQ multiplex PCR; TCRdb lists only in-frame clones, some missing. For V, J and clone size, that table is used; D and trimming come from the DNA. The sample has roughly 200,000 clones, about 81% seen once. The sequence was collected from a woman of 80 years or more with COVID-19, enrolled during active disease. Material for sequencing was peripheral blood.

DNA for the CDR3: TGTGCCAGCAGTTTCAGACAGACTAATTCACCCCTCCACTTT. Protein: CASSFRQTNSPLHF. The genes are TRBV27 and TRBJ1-6; perhaps TRBD1 as D (5 bases). The germline V gene encodes CDR1 MNHEY and CDR2 SMNVEV (reference sequence). The CDR3 has 14 amino acids. V lost 3 bases to trimming and J lost 6 bases, with 9 bases between them.